This TCR beta chain was observed in a study of siplizumab effects on memory and regulatory T cells (dated by TCRdb to 2018 to 2020). About the investigation overall: The effect of the anti-CD2 antibody siplizumab on alloreactive T-cell subsets was examined in allogeneic mixed lymphocyte reactions constructed from human PBMCs. Results and caveats for the whole study, not just this receptor: Sequences below about 10^-5 frequency were poorly captured, so only a minor fraction of alloreactive clones could be mapped to unstimulated subsets. Siplizumab significantly lowered the cumulative frequency of alloreactive sequences that could be traced to unstimulated CD4+ memory T cells. Roughly 75-95% of proliferating CD4+ or CD8+ clones could not be assigned a naive or memory phenotype. Whether proliferating Tregs from siplizumab cultures actually had suppressive function was not functionally confirmed. Unstimulated naive T cells appeared to be more diverse than memory T cells, and naive cells seemed to make a substantial contribution to the alloresponse. Among mappable alloreactive CD4+ clones, the Treg-derived fraction averaged approximately 63% with siplizumab versus 25% to 30% in control reactions.

A remark on this clone: The antigen this receptor binds is unknown. One base away there is no much larger clone; base qualities are not given.

TCRbeta CDR3 sequencing was performed on sorted unstimulated T cells and on proliferating T cells recovered from mixed lymphocyte reactions. Fresh whole blood from 9 to 10 HLA-typed healthy donors served as the source for isolating PBMCs. The method behind the library was the immunoSEQ multiplex PCR assay. About 10^5 TCR templates per sample were assayed by the deep sequencing platform. Genomic DNA extracted from sorted T cells was used for TCRbeta CDR3 sequencing. The authors' pipeline ran thus. Clonal analysis of TCRbeta CDR3 data was done in the R programming language. Alloreactive CD4+ and CD8+ clones were identified by comparing unstimulated samples to CFSE-low samples taken after the reaction. Alloreactive CD4+ clones were assigned to regulatory or non-regulatory origin by matching sequences to sorted unstimulated Treg and non-Treg repertoires. The table was pulled from immuneACCESS by TCRdb, which kept in-frame rearrangements only. Such tables lose some clones; where checked, under half of the loss comes from unresolved V genes, and the rest has no known cause. Clone size and the V and J calls come from that table; the DNA yielded D and trimming. This sample gives 70,000 or so clones in total; more than 80% of them show up just once. In total, the top ten clones hold roughly 28% of the sample.

Material for sequencing was CD8+ T cells sorted from blood. The sequence derives from a human donor in good health.

The CDR3 amino acid sequence is: CASSGTVALQYFTDTQYF. The DNA reads as follows: TGTGCCAGCAGCGGGACAGTAGCCCTACAATATTTCACAGATACGCAGTATTTT. The chain employs TRBV7-9 and TRBJ2-3, with 7 bases in between that match TRBD1. Trimming leaves V shorter by 5 bases and J shorter by 2 bases, with the junction holding 16 bases beyond the gene matches. The germline V gene encodes CDR1 SEHNR and CDR2 FQNEAQ (reference sequence). Its CDR3 holds 18 amino acids, cysteine through phenylalanine. Only CDR3 DNA remains: 54 bases, in frame from the first base.